Described below is a single T cell receptor beta chain sequence and its context. This record belongs to a study of blood T cells in healthy people across ages. A J-beta primer mix and a sample-barcoded 5' primer were used in a second PCR of about 7 to 11 cycles. In TCRdb, the 5' RACE reads were re-called with MiXCR into one record per CDR3 protein. The table lists about 780,000 distinct CDR3 sequences, 25% to 30% of them singletons. V shed 2 bases and J 8 bases; nucleotides not matched to a gene: 5. Germline CDR1 reads SEHNR; CDR2 reads FQNEAQ (reference sequence). The CDR3 totals 15 residues. These data were also filed under a second study, of T cells of mothers and their children. That study reports: Healthy Caucasian mothers, a few in number, and their six children were the donors. Maternal samples each gave over 9.5 million TCR beta CDR3 reads, and child samples 2.5 million to 3.5 million each. Pairs that are related and pairs that are unrelated have TCR recombination output shaped similarly by thymic selection. An overlap that was slightly higher, though non-significant, was seen in related mother-child pairs versus unrelated pairs.

This chain connects TRBV7-9 to TRBJ1-6, with TRBD1 identical over 8 bases. Sequenced: blood. The clonotype comes from a boy between 10 and 17 years old in good health. The chain's CDR3 is CASSLQTGEHSPLHF. The CDR3 nucleotides read TGTGCCAGCAGCTTACAGACAGGGGAGCATTCACCCCTCCACTTT. The entire variable domain, with the rest obtained from reference TRBV7-9 and TRBJ1-6, is as follows: DTGVSQNPRHKITKRGQNVTFRCDPISEHNRLYWYRQTLGQGPEFLTYFQNEAQLEKSRLLSDRFSAERPKGSFSTLEIQRTEQGDSAMYLCASSLQTGEHSPLHFGNGTRLTVT.